A selection of T cell receptor beta chains follows, all from one sample in a study of molecular identifiers for immune sequencing clone quantification. TCRdb redid the calling of the PCR reads with MiXCR, one entry per CDR3 protein. Among about 640,000 distinct CDR3 sequences listed, just under 20% were seen once. Sequenced: naive CD8+ T cells from blood, with Jurkat cell RNA spiked in. The source is a human donor in good health. Some libraries in this study had Jurkat cell RNA spiked in. Both conserved end residues are part of each CDR3. The order of the fields is clone size, V gene, J gene, D gene, CDR3 length, CDR3 protein, CDR3 DNA. The D gene is left open where the match is weak. Expanded clones are given a class, and other clones once, few, many or no size at all.

many	TRBV28	TRBJ1-5	-	14	CASRAPSSYQPQHF	TGTGCCAGCAGGGCTCCTTCGTCCTATCAGCCCCAGCATTTT
many	TRBV2	TRBJ1-5	-	17	CASSESIAGTINQPQHF	TGTGCCAGCAGTGAAAGCATCGCCGGGACGATCAATCAGCCCCAGCATTTT
few	TRBV15	TRBJ2-2	-	16	CATSRDWGTSTGELFF	TGTGCCACCAGCAGAGATTGGGGCACAAGCACCGGGGAGCTGTTTTTT
few	TRBV9	TRBJ2-3	-	15	CASSVLGASSDTQYF	TGTGCCAGCAGCGTTCTGGGGGCGAGCAGTGATACGCAGTATTTT
many	TRBV9	TRBJ2-7	-	12	CASSQGGFEQYF	TGTGCCAGCAGCCAGGGTGGATTCGAGCAGTACTTC
-	TRBV29-1	TRBJ2-1	-	14	CSVEPSSSYNEQFF	TGCAGCGTTGAACCCTCTAGCTCCTACAATGAGCAGTTCTTC
-	TRBV15	TRBJ2-7	TRBD2	16	CATSSDHPTSDYEQYF	TGTGCCACCAGCAGTGATCATCCGACTAGCGACTACGAGCAGTACTTC
many	TRBV20-1	TRBJ2-7	-	10	CSARQGEQYF	TGCAGTGCTAGACAGGGGGAGCAGTACTTC
-	TRBV27	TRBJ2-7	-	17	CASSFRQFRSGIYEQYF	TGTGCCAGCAGTTTTAGGCAGTTTCGGTCCGGAATCTACGAGCAGTACTTC
few	TRBV7-9	TRBJ2-7	TRBD1	12	CASGTTGTGINF	TGTGCCAGCGGCACCACCGGGACAGGGATAAACTTC
many	TRBV6-2/TRBV6-3	TRBJ2-2	-	13	CASSWTFTGELFF	TGTGCCAGCAGCTGGACCTTCACCGGGGAGCTGTTTTTT
many	TRBV10-1	TRBJ2-3	-	13	CASSADRADTQYF	TGCGCCAGCAGTGCGGACAGAGCAGATACGCAGTATTTT
many	TRBV5-1	TRBJ2-7	-	13	CASSLTGGDEQYF	TGCGCCAGCAGCTTGACAGGAGGGGACGAGCAGTACTTC
few	TRBV19	TRBJ2-3	TRBD2	14	CASSIPASGDTQYF	TGTGCCAGTAGTATTCCGGCTAGCGGGGATACGCAGTATTTT
-	TRBV6-5	TRBJ2-3	TRBD2	15	CASSLTGGAMDTQYF	TGTGCCAGCAGCCTAACCGGGGGGGCGATGGATACGCAGTATTTT
many	TRBV7-9	TRBJ1-4	-	16	CASGLVEGRTNEKLFF	TGTGCCAGCGGCTTAGTGGAGGGGCGCACTAATGAAAAACTGTTTTTT
few	TRBV28	TRBJ1-5	-	16	CASSFLMGVSYQPQHF	TGTGCCAGCAGTTTTCTAATGGGGGTCAGTTATCAGCCCCAGCATTTT
many	TRBV6-2/TRBV6-3	TRBJ2-2	TRBD2	18	CASSYSRASGGNTGELFF	TGTGCCAGCAGTTACTCGAGAGCTAGCGGGGGGAACACCGGGGAGCTGTTTTTT
many	TRBV5-1	TRBJ2-7	-	14	CASSVVGDNYEQYF	TGCGCCAGCAGCGTGGTCGGGGATAATTACGAGCAGTACTTC
many	TRBV7-2	TRBJ2-5	TRBD2	15	CASSLFLAASETQYF	TGTGCCAGCAGCTTATTTCTAGCGGCATCAGAGACCCAGTACTTC
-	TRBV27	TRBJ2-7	TRBD2	15	CASSPEREGTYEQYF	TGTGCCAGCAGTCCGGAGCGGGAGGGAACCTACGAGCAGTACTTC
many	TRBV6-5	TRBJ2-1	TRBD2	15	CASSSTSGRAYEQFF	TGTGCCAGCAGTTCGACTAGCGGGAGGGCCTATGAGCAGTTCTTC
many	TRBV14	TRBJ1-6	-	16	CASSQDLNSYNSPLHF	TGTGCCAGCAGCCAAGATTTGAACTCCTATAATTCACCCCTCCACTTT
many	TRBV7-6	TRBJ2-7	-	13	CASSLGWRDEQYF	TGTGCCAGCAGCTTAGGTTGGCGGGACGAGCAGTACTTC
many	TRBV12-3/TRBV12-4	TRBJ1-4	-	13	CASSWRAGEKLFF	TGTGCCAGCAGTTGGAGGGCTGGTGAAAAACTGTTTTTT
-	TRBV7-9	TRBJ2-3	TRBD2	17	CASRPTGTSLSTDTQYF	TGTGCCAGCAGACCGACCGGGACTAGTTTAAGCACAGATACGCAGTATTTT
many	TRBV19	TRBJ2-2	-	13	CASNFGSTGELFF	TGTGCCAGTAATTTCGGGTCCACCGGGGAGCTGTTTTTT
many	TRBV7-6	TRBJ2-1	-	16	CASSLDGRGLGNEQFF	TGTGCCAGCAGCTTAGACGGACGGGGGCTCGGGAATGAGCAGTTCTTC
many	TRBV27	TRBJ2-6	-	16	CASTLGAPSGANVLTF	TGTGCCAGCACCTTGGGGGCGCCCTCTGGGGCCAACGTCCTGACTTTC
many	TRBV2	TRBJ1-4	-	15	CASSDWLSTNEKLFF	TGTGCCAGCAGTGATTGGTTATCAACTAATGAAAAACTGTTTTTT
-	TRBV6-5	TRBJ2-1	-	14	CANSTLTQTGEQFF	TGTGCCAACAGCACCCTAACACAAACAGGGGAGCAGTTCTTC
-	TRBV11-2	TRBJ2-1	TRBD2	16	CASSTLAGGSYNEQFF	TGTGCCAGCAGCACCTTAGCGGGAGGATCCTACAATGAGCAGTTCTTC